This T cell receptor (beta chain) was captured in a study of blood T cell repertoires in COVID-19. Study-wide context: The analysed material was cDNA or gDNA that came from T cells, B-cell-depleted T cells, or PBMCs.

Trimming took 6 bases from V and 3 from J, leaving 15 bases between them. This CDR3 has 14 amino acids. The germline V gene has CDR1 MNHEY and CDR2 SVGAGI. Repertoires were generated with immunoSEQ multiplex PCR, while TCRdb's copy carries only in-frame clones and drops some. The profile shows around 300,000 clones, about 93% of them singletons. Recovered status in Cohort 3 required two negative PCRs, clearance, or symptom resolution. Sequencing was done on a sample of PBMCs or T cells enriched from blood (not recorded which). The sequence was collected from a woman under 40 who had recovered from COVID-19. The rearrangement joins TRBV6-5 to TRBJ2-7, with D perhaps matching TRBD2 (6 bases). CDR3 loop: CASRLRTNNYEQYF. The CDR3 nucleotides are TGTGCCAGCAGATTGCGGACTAACAACTACGAGCAGTACTTC.